This TCR beta chain was obtained from a study of T cell repertoires in cytomegalovirus infection. In the study overall: It can be stated that public TCR beta signatures indicated CMV infection as well as a matching HLA type.

The CDR3 sequence is 16 residues long. The ends were cut back, 4 bases at V and 3 bases at J, with 15 bases in the middle. CDR1 is LNHDA, CDR2 SQIVND, per germline (reference sequence). MiXCR was run by TCRdb on the reads, yielding one entry per CDR3 protein. The sample holds 640,000 or so distinct CDR3 sequences; around 30% are singletons and the top ten take roughly 18%. On this clonotype itself: Its antigen remains unknown.

This specimen was cultured PBMCs, taken from culture after CMV antigen stimulation. The rearrangement uses TRBV19 and TRBJ2-2; possible D gene TRBD1, 6 bases. The origin of this receptor is a human donor in good health (CMV status not recorded). Some clones in this sample may be carry-over from other donors' samples. CDR3 sequence: CASSTPMDSYTGELFF. Here the CDR3 DNA reads TGTGCCAGTAGTACGCCCATGGACAGCTACACCGGGGAGCTGTTTTTT.